These T cell receptor beta chains were read from a single sample in a study of CD8 T cells in ankylosing spondylitis. In TCRdb, the 5' RACE reads were re-called with MiXCR into one record per CDR3 protein. The sample contains a few hundred thousand distinct CDR3 sequences, approximately 17% of which appear only once. Source material: blood, either unsorted or a sorted T cell fraction (not recorded which). Receptors were obtained from a male donor with ankylosing spondylitis. CDR3s include the opening cysteine and the closing phenylalanine or tryptophan. Each record gives: D gene, J gene, V gene, CDR3 length, clone size, CDR3 protein, CDR3 DNA. D genes are given only for firm matches. Rows may omit the clone size; those that give it use once, few, many or a size class.

>TRBD1|TRBJ2-7|TRBV4-1|16|few
CASSQEGSQGIYEQYF
TGCGCCAGCAGCCAAGAAGGGTCACAGGGGATCTACGAGCAGTACTTC
>.|TRBJ1-4|TRBV5-5|13|few
CASRGLANEKLFF
TGTGCCAGCAGGGGGTTGGCTAATGAAAAACTGTTTTTT
>.|TRBJ2-1|TRBV11-3|14|few
CASSLVVAVDEQFF
TGTGCCAGCAGCTTAGTGGTGGCAGTCGATGAGCAGTTCTTC
>TRBD1|TRBJ2-7|TRBV2|14|.
CASNGQGLLYEQYF
TGTGCCAGCAACGGACAGGGGCTGCTTTACGAGCAGTACTTC
>.|TRBJ2-4|TRBV20-1|19|few
CSARDGGRGGQSAKNIQYF
TGCAGTGCTAGAGATGGCGGCAGGGGAGGGCAGTCGGCCAAAAACATTCAGTACTTC
>.|TRBJ2-7|TRBV5-1|13|.
CASSLTGGGEQYF
TGCGCCAGCAGCCTTACAGGGGGGGGCGAGCAGTACTTC
>.|TRBJ1-3|TRBV7-6|14|many
CASSPTRSGNTIYF
TGTGCCAGCAGCCCCACCAGGTCTGGAAACACCATATATTTT
>.|TRBJ2-7|TRBV12-3/TRBV12-4|15|many
CASSYSSADSYEQYF
TGTGCCAGCAGCTATTCTAGTGCTGACTCCTACGAGCAGTACTTC
>TRBD2|TRBJ2-7|TRBV29-1|13|few
CSVSLAGADEQYF
TGCAGCGTGTCCCTAGCGGGAGCTGACGAGCAGTACTTC
>.|TRBJ1-1|TRBV27|12|.
CASQSGMTEAFF
TGTGCCAGTCAATCGGGAATGACTGAAGCTTTCTTT
>TRBD2|TRBJ2-2|TRBV7-8|17|few
CASRGGTSGVHTGELFF
TGTGCCAGCAGAGGCGGGACTAGCGGGGTGCACACCGGGGAGCTGTTTTTT
>.|TRBJ1-2|TRBV9|14|few
CASSRRTPNYGYTF
TGTGCCAGCAGCAGGAGGACTCCTAACTATGGCTACACCTTC
>.|TRBJ1-5|TRBV5-1|16|.
CASSLERAGGNQPQHF
TGCGCCAGCAGCTTGGAAAGGGCCGGGGGCAATCAGCCCCAGCATTTT
>TRBD2|TRBJ2-4|TRBV20-1|14|few
CSAGPGGRKNIQYF
TGCAGTGCCGGTCCCGGCGGGAGGAAAAACATTCAGTACTTC
>.|TRBJ1-5|TRBV2|14|few
CASSEGTGFGPQHF
TGTGCCAGCAGTGAAGGAACCGGCTTTGGGCCCCAGCATTTT
>TRBD2|TRBJ2-1|TRBV4-3|14|few
CASSFRTSGGELFF
TGCGCCAGCAGCTTTCGGACTAGCGGGGGGGAGTTGTTCTTC
>.|TRBJ1-4|TRBV5-1|15|few
CASSLSGRGDEKLFF
TGCGCCAGCAGCTTGTCGGGCAGGGGAGATGAAAAACTGTTTTTT
>TRBD1|TRBJ2-7|TRBV2|14|.
CASRDTGTGGEQYF
TGTGCCAGCAGGGACACCGGGACAGGGGGCGAGCAGTACTTC
>TRBD2|TRBJ2-5|TRBV12-3/TRBV12-4|18|many
CASSLEPFGGGSQETQYF
TGTGCCAGCAGTTTAGAGCCCTTCGGCGGGGGGTCACAAGAGACCCAGTACTTC
>.|TRBJ2-1|TRBV6-2/TRBV6-3|15|.
CASRNKGAGKDEQFF
TGTGCCAGCAGAAACAAGGGGGCGGGAAAGGATGAGCAGTTCTTC
>.|TRBJ2-5|TRBV9|14|.
CASSGMGGGETQYF
TGTGCCAGCAGCGGGATGGGGGGAGGAGAGACCCAGTACTTC
>TRBD1|TRBJ1-1|TRBV6-1|17|.
CASSEGTGRFVYTEAFF
TGTGCCAGCAGTGAAGGGACAGGGCGGTTTGTGTACACTGAAGCTTTCTTT
>.|TRBJ2-7|TRBV2|14|.
CASRPRASPPEQYF
TGTGCCAGCCGACCGAGGGCCAGTCCCCCGGAGCAGTACTTC
>TRBD1|TRBJ1-5|TRBV7-8|14|few
CASSHGTGNQPQHF
TGTGCCAGCAGCCACGGGACAGGGAATCAGCCCCAGCATTTT
>TRBD2|TRBJ2-7|TRBV4-1|18|.
CASSQSVFSGSGGYEQYF
TGCGCCAGCAGCCAAAGTGTCTTCTCGGGATCGGGGGGTTACGAGCAGTACTTC
>.|TRBJ2-7|TRBV27|14|.
CASSLKGLSYEQYF
TGTGCCAGCAGTTTAAAGGGACTGTCCTACGAGCAGTACTTC
>TRBD1|TRBJ2-7|TRBV7-2|16|.
CASRAGVGQGGYEQYF
TGTGCCAGCAGAGCAGGTGTGGGACAGGGGGGCTACGAGCAGTACTTC
>TRBD2|TRBJ2-7|TRBV4-3|16|few
CASSKDRTSGSNEQYF
TGCGCCAGCAGCAAAGACCGGACTAGCGGGAGCAACGAGCAGTACTTC
>.|TRBJ1-2|TRBV6-1|13|few
CASQLTSPAFRTF
TGTGCCAGCCAACTAACTAGCCCCGCTTTTAGGACCTTC
>TRBD2|TRBJ2-1|TRBV7-2|16|.
CASSSSGRALYNEQFF
TGTGCCAGCAGCTCTAGCGGGAGGGCCTTATACAATGAGCAGTTCTTC
>.|TRBJ2-4|TRBV4-1|15|many
CASRRGLGDKNIQYF
TGCGCCAGTCGTAGAGGGTTAGGGGACAAAAACATTCAGTACTTC
>.|TRBJ1-6|TRBV25-1|16|many
CASSEWAGSLNSPLHF
TGTGCCAGCAGTGAATGGGCCGGGAGTCTTAATTCACCCCTCCACTTT
>.|TRBJ2-7|TRBV7-9|13|few
CASSLKQGDEQYF
TGTGCCAGCAGCCTCAAACAGGGCGACGAGCAGTACTTC
>.|TRBJ2-1|TRBV3-1|16|.
CASSQRRARLSNEQFF
TGTGCCAGCAGCCAACGGAGGGCCCGACTTAGTAATGAGCAGTTCTTC
>.|TRBJ1-1|TRBV20-1|15|.
CSARDPGGMGTEAFF
TGCAGTGCTAGAGATCCGGGAGGGATGGGCACTGAAGCTTTCTTT
>TRBD1|TRBJ1-2|TRBV20-1|14|few
CSASMGQGAQGYTF
TGCAGTGCTAGCATGGGACAGGGGGCGCAAGGCTACACCTTC
>.|TRBJ2-7|TRBV12-3/TRBV12-4|12|many
CASSLALEEQYF
TGTGCCAGCAGTTTAGCGCTCGAAGAGCAGTACTTC
>.|TRBJ1-1|TRBV20-1|14|many
CSARVEGGNTEAFF
TGCAGTGCTAGAGTGGAAGGGGGGAACACTGAAGCTTTCTTT
>.|TRBJ2-7|TRBV18|14|.
CASSPLDSSYEQYF
TGTGCCAGCTCACCCCTCGACAGCAGCTACGAGCAGTACTTC
>.|TRBJ2-7|TRBV7-9|13|many
CASSLRGSYEQYF
TGTGCCAGCAGCTTAAGGGGCTCCTACGAGCAGTACTTC
>TRBD2|TRBJ2-1|TRBV7-2|16|.
CASSLEGTSGRNEQFF
TGTGCCAGCAGCTTAGAAGGGACTAGCGGGAGGAATGAGCAGTTCTTC
>.|TRBJ1-1|TRBV5-1|14|.
CASRKLGGGTEAFF
TGCGCCAGCAGAAAGTTGGGGGGGGGCACTGAAGCTTTCTTT
>TRBD2|TRBJ2-1|TRBV6-2/TRBV6-3|22|.
CASTVFPGLAGRRAPSYNEQFF
TGTGCCAGCACAGTGTTTCCGGGACTAGCGGGACGCCGCGCTCCCTCCTACAATGAGCAGTTCTTC
>TRBD2|TRBJ2-1|TRBV18|16|few
CASSPRGTSGVSEQFF
TGTGCCAGCTCACCACGGGGGACTAGCGGGGTTAGTGAGCAGTTCTTC
>TRBD2|TRBJ2-1|TRBV20-1|15|few
CSADLLAGDWGEQFF
TGCAGTGCCGACCTACTAGCGGGAGACTGGGGTGAGCAGTTCTTC
>TRBD1|TRBJ1-2|TRBV19|14|few
CASNLLGQGNGYTF
TGTGCCAGTAACCTTCTGGGACAGGGGAACGGCTACACCTTC
>TRBD1|TRBJ1-5|TRBV12-3/TRBV12-4|14|.
CASTEGQYNQPQHF
TGTGCCAGCACGGAGGGACAGTACAATCAGCCCCAGCATTTT
>.|TRBJ1-5|TRBV6-1|14|few
CASSPGVGNQPQHF
TGTGCCAGCAGTCCTGGAGTGGGCAATCAGCCCCAGCATTTT
>.|TRBJ2-2|TRBV3-1|12|few
CASSPKLGQLFF
TGTGCCAGCAGCCCTAAATTAGGGCAGCTGTTTTTT
>TRBD1|TRBJ2-5|TRBV2|13|many
CASKGQGGETQYF
TGTGCCAGCAAAGGACAGGGAGGAGAGACCCAGTACTTC
>.|TRBJ2-3|TRBV6-2/TRBV6-3|17|few
CASSPPLGIRGADTQYF
TGTGCCAGCAGCCCTCCTCTAGGGATAAGAGGGGCAGATACGCAGTATTTT
>.|TRBJ2-5|TRBV19|13|few
CASRPTAQETQYF
TGTGCCAGTCGCCCGACAGCTCAAGAGACCCAGTACTTC
>.|TRBJ2-7|TRBV28|15|.
CASSLPGAIQGEQYF
TGTGCCAGCAGCCTCCCGGGGGCGATACAGGGGGAGCAGTACTTC
>TRBD2|TRBJ2-1|TRBV12-3/TRBV12-4|15|many
CASSRLAGGKNEQFF
TGTGCCAGCAGTCGACTAGCGGGAGGTAAAAATGAGCAGTTCTTC
>.|TRBJ2-7|TRBV20-1|11|.
CSATRGGEQYF
TGCAGTGCCACAAGGGGGGGCGAGCAGTACTTC
>TRBD1|TRBJ2-7|TRBV5-4|17|.
CASTSSGGGQGAYEQYF
TGTGCCAGCACCAGCTCTGGGGGGGGACAGGGGGCCTACGAGCAGTACTTC
>.|TRBJ2-1|TRBV3-1|11|few
CASSKGYEQFF
TGTGCCAGCAGCAAGGGTTATGAGCAGTTCTTC
>.|TRBJ1-1|TRBV24-1|13|many
CATSDPQFGRTFF
TGTGCCACCAGTGACCCCCAGTTCGGCAGGACTTTCTTT
>.|TRBJ1-6|TRBV2|15|few
CASSEDQTEISPLHF
TGTGCCAGCAGTGAAGATCAGACAGAAATATCACCCCTCCACTTT